Shown below are 9 T cell receptor beta chains from a single sample sequenced in a study of T cell repertoires in cytomegalovirus infection. Which antigens these TCRs recognize remains unknown. In TCRdb, the reads were re-called with MiXCR into one record per CDR3 protein. Of 700,000 to 950,000 distinct CDR3 sequences in the sample, approximately 30% were seen once. The material sequenced was cultured CD8+ T cells from PBMCs, taken from culture after CMV antigen stimulation. The receptor set was obtained from a human donor in good health (CMV status not recorded). Some clones in this sample may be carry-over from other donors' samples.

On this clonotype itself: Germline is not matched at one junction end, which may reflect a read error. The genes are TRBV7-6 and TRBJ2-3; D may be TRBD2 (6 bases). Germline V gene lookup returns CDR1 SGHVS and CDR2 FNYEAQ. CDR3 length: 16 residues. Here the CDR3 reads CASTLRPGRGTDTQYF. Written as DNA, the CDR3 is TGTGCCAGCACCTTACGGCCGGGACGGGGGACAGATACGCAGTATTTT.

J is TRBJ1-1 and V is TRBV6-5, with D possibly being TRBD1 (5 bases). The germline gives CDR1 MNHEY, CDR2 SVGAGI. With 6 bases removed from V and 3 bases from J, the gap between germline ends came to 17 bases. This CDR3 is built from 15 residues. The CDR3 loop reads CASSLWPPRDTEAFF. The CDR3 region has the DNA TGTGCCAGCAGCCTTTGGCCCCCCAGGGACACTGAAGCTTTCTTT.

V and J are TRBV6-5 and TRBJ1-2; perhaps TRBD1 as D (5 bases). Per the germline V gene, CDR1 is MNHEY and CDR2 is SVGAGI. V lost 6 bases and J lost 5, with 13 bases in between. The CDR3 totals 13 residues. The CDR3 nucleotides are TGTGCCAGCAGAAAGGACGGGGGTTATGGCTACACCTTC. Its protein is CASRKDGGYGYTF.

V and J are TRBV25-1 and TRBJ2-1; 12 bases line up with TRBD2. The CDR3 consists of 17 residues. The V segment lost 5 bases and the J segment 8 bases; nucleotides outside the gene matches: 13. Germline values: CDR1 MGHDK, CDR2 SYGVNS. DNA for the CDR3: TGTGCCAGCAGTTACTCTAGCGGGGGGGGAGGAGGGCATGAGCAGTTCTTC. Protein product: CASSYSSGGGGGHEQFF. Filled out from reference TRBV25-1 and TRBJ2-1, the complete variable domain reads EADIYQTPRYLVIGTGKKITLECSQTMGHDKMYWYQQDPGMELHLIHYSYGVNSTEKGDLSSESTVSRIRTEHFPLTLESARPSHTSQYLCASSYSSGGGGGHEQFFGPGTRLTVL.

The chain couples TRBV7-9 to TRBJ2-3; tentative D call: TRBD1 (5 bases). The ends were cut back, 8 bases at V and 2 bases at J, with 11 bases in the middle. The CDR3 covers 13 residues. Germline CDR1 is SEHNR and CDR2 is FQNEAQ (reference sequence). CDR3 region: CASPAGYTDTQYF. The CDR3 nucleotides are TGTGCCAGCCCGGCAGGGTACACAGATACGCAGTATTTT. The whole variable domain, remainder taken from reference TRBV7-9 and TRBJ2-3, is DTGVSQNPRHKITKRGQNVTFRCDPISEHNRLYWYRQTLGQGPEFLTYFQNEAQLEKSRLLSDRFSAERPKGSFSTLEIQRTEQGDSAMYLCASPAGYTDTQYFGPGTRLTVL.

This clonotype was found a few times. The V gene is TRBV7-2, the J gene TRBJ2-5; TRBD2 aligns across 11 bases. Germline V lookup: CDR1 SGHTA, CDR2 FQGNSA. CDR3 length equals 15 residues. Trimming took 2 bases from V and 4 from J; bases not matched to a gene: 3. CDR3 DNA sequence: TGTGCCAGCAGCTTAACCCTAGCGGGGGGAGAGACCCAGTACTTC. Protein sequence: CASSLTLAGGETQYF.

This rearrangement joins TRBV18 to TRBJ1-4; 8 nucleotides align to TRBD1. The ends lost 2 bases at V and 4 bases at J; junction bases unmatched: 6. The CDR3 length is 16 residues. Germline V gives CDR1 KGHSH, CDR2 LQKENI. The CDR3 region is CASSPLTGEDNEKLFF. The CDR3 coding sequence is TGTGCCAGCTCACCATTGACAGGGGAGGATAATGAAAAACTGTTTTTT.

As to this clonotype: An end of the junction does not agree with germline; a read error may underlie this. J is TRBJ1-2 and V is TRBV20-1, with TRBD1 identical over 8 bases. The CDR3 loop spans 13 amino acids. Germline V CDR1 and CDR2: DFQATT, SNEGSKA (reference sequence). This chain's CDR3 is CSARVRDRSPHPF. CDR3 DNA: TGCAGTGCTAGAGTGCGGGACAGGTCTCCCCACCCCTTC.

This clonotype came up a few times. This chain connects TRBV15 to TRBJ1-4; the D is unclear. The CDR3 covers 16 residues. Trimming left V 3 bases short and J 7 bases short, with 18 bases between. The germline V gene has CDR1 LNHNV and CDR2 YYDKDF (reference sequence). The CDR3 here is CATSRETGIGLEKLFF. CDR3 DNA: TGTGCCACCAGCAGGGAGACGGGGATCGGCCTTGAAAAACTGTTTTTT.